The 23 T cell receptor beta chains reported below all come from one sample, sequenced in a study of cytomegalovirus exposure and HLA in healthy donors listed by TCRdb under 2017. The protocol used for the library was the immunoSEQ multiplex PCR assay. The multiplex PCR relied on a mix of 60 forward primers for TCR Vbeta segments and 13 reverse primers for TCR Jbeta segments. This is the immuneACCESS table as TCRdb keeps it, with only in-frame sequences that have V and J called. A part of the clones is gone; compared with another copy, unresolved V genes explain less than half, and the rest is unexplained. This sample lists 140,000 or so clones; approximately 72% were detected once. 6.5% of the sample is taken by the ten largest. The sequenced sample was PBMCs. All receptors come from an older woman in good health and CMV-seronegative.

The rearrangement joins TRBV7-2 to TRBJ2-7, with 8 bases lining up with TRBD2. CDR3 length equals 15 residues. Per the germline V gene, CDR1 is SGHTA and CDR2 is FQGNSA. V lost 3 bases, J lost 2 bases, and 6 bases stayed unmatched. The CDR3, as DNA: TGTGCCAGCAGCTTCGGGGGGGCAGGGACCTACGAGCAGTACTTC. Protein sequence: CASSFGGAGTYEQYF. The full variable domain, its missing parts supplied by reference TRBV7-2 and TRBJ2-7, is GAGVSQSPSNKVTEKGKDVELRCDPISGHTALYWYRQSLGQGLEFLIYFQGNSAPDKSGLPSDRFSAERTGGSVSTLTIQRTQQEDSAVYLCASSFGGAGTYEQYFGPGTRLTVT.

The chain has TRBV7-3 and TRBJ1-6, with D maybe TRBD1 (5 bases). Germline V gene sequence: CDR1 SGHTA, CDR2 FQGTGA. The germline V and J ends were trimmed by 4 bases and 5 bases, with 6 bases remaining between them. The CDR3 has 13 residues. The CDR3 coding sequence is TGTGCCAGCAGCTCCAGGGATAATTCACCCCTCCACTTT. Translation: CASSSRDNSPLHF.

Sample share makes this clone medium-sized (0.01 to 0.1%). The rearrangement uses TRBV13 and TRBJ2-2; 12 bases map to TRBD2. Trimming removed 5 bases from V and 6 bases from J; junction bases left unmatched: 4. The CDR3 spans 15 residues. Germline lookup yields CDR1 PRHDT and CDR2 FYEKMQ (reference sequence). CDR3 coding DNA: TGTGCCAGCAGCCAGACTAGCGGGGGTCCCGGGGAGCTGTTTTTT. Protein sequence: CASSQTSGGPGELFF.

This clone was picked up one time. The rearrangement joins TRBV7-9 to TRBJ1-3; TRBD1 matches at 9 bases. The germline gives CDR1 SEHNR, CDR2 FQNEAQ (reference sequence). V lost 5 bases and J lost 0; bases outside the gene matches: 14. The CDR3 totals 19 residues. The CDR3 loop is CASSKGTGSLIFSGNTIYF. CDR3 in DNA: TGTGCCAGCAGCAAGGGGACAGGGTCCCTAATCTTCTCTGGAAACACCATATATTTT.

The J gene is TRBJ1-1, the V gene TRBV9; 9 bases are a match to TRBD1. V was clipped by 3 bases and J by 5 bases; unmatched bases: 8. Germline V gene sequence: CDR1 SGDLS, CDR2 YYNGEE. The CDR3 runs 15 residues. CDR3 nucleotides: TGTGCCAGCAGCGCCGAGCTCGGACAGGGGACTGAAGCTTTCTTT. It encodes CASSAELGQGTEAFF. The full variable domain, in which reference TRBV9 and TRBJ1-1 provide the parts outside the CDR3, is DSGVTQTPKHLITATGQRVTLRCSPRSGDLSVYWYQQSLDQGLQFLIQYYNGEERAKGNILERFSAQQFPDLHSELNLSSLELGDSALYFCASSAELGQGTEAFFGQGTRLTVV.

V usage is TRBV5-1 and J usage is TRBJ2-2; D possibly corresponds to TRBD2 (6 bases). Germline CDR1 SGHRS, CDR2 YFSETQ. Trimming stripped 3 bases from V and 2 bases from J, with 11 bases between. The CDR3 runs 15 residues. CDR3 coding DNA: TGCGCCAGCAGCTCGGGAGCCTTCAACACCGGGGAGCTGTTTTTT. It translates to CASSSGAFNTGELFF.

The CDR3 nucleotides read TGTGCCAGCAGCCCCTCCCGGGGGGGGTCGAGGGAAAAACTGTTTTTT. This gives the protein CASSPSRGGSREKLFF. V usage is TRBV7-8 and J usage is TRBJ1-4; D is possibly TRBD1 (5 bases). V was pared by 5 bases and J by 8 bases, with 21 bases between. Germline values: CDR1 SGHVS, CDR2 FQNEAQ. This CDR3 contains 16 residues.

This clone was found a few times. The gene calls are TRBV29-1 and TRBJ2-7; a weak D match, TRBD2 (5 bases). V lost 5 bases to trimming and J lost 2 bases, with 10 bases between them. The germline CDR1 and CDR2 sequences are SQVTM and ANQGSEA. The CDR3 sequence is 12 residues long. This CDR3 reads CSVSDGTYEQYF. CDR3 DNA: TGCAGCGTTTCGGACGGGACCTACGAGCAGTACTTC.

This chain connects TRBV5-1 to TRBJ2-7, with D possibly TRBD1 on 5 matching bases. The CDR3 runs 14 residues. Trimming shortened V by 3 bases and J by 3 bases, and 13 bases separated the two germline ends. The germline V gene encodes CDR1 SGHRS and CDR2 YFSETQ. CDR3 in DNA: TGCGCCAGCAGCTCTCTACAGGACCTCTACGAGCAGTACTTC. Translated, it gives CASSSLQDLYEQYF.

The chain employs TRBV9 and TRBJ2-1; 16 nucleotides match TRBD2. With V trimmed by 2 bases and J by 9 bases, 11 bases remained unmatched. The CDR3 length is 18 residues. Per germline, CDR1 SGDLS and CDR2 YYNGEE. The CDR3 nucleotides are TGTGCCAGCAGCGTCTCCCCTGGGACTAGCGGGGGGGCAACTGAGCAGTTCTTC. It specifies CASSVSPGTSGGATEQFF. The full variable domain, completed using reference TRBV9 and TRBJ2-1, is DSGVTQTPKHLITATGQRVTLRCSPRSGDLSVYWYQQSLDQGLQFLIQYYNGEERAKGNILERFSAQQFPDLHSELNLSSLELGDSALYFCASSVSPGTSGGATEQFFGPGTRLTVL.

The J gene is TRBJ1-3, the V gene TRBV27; possible D gene TRBD1, 5 bases. CDR1 and CDR2 from the germline V gene are MNHEY and SMNVEV (reference sequence). V lost 0 bases and J lost 4, with 10 bases in between. The CDR3 spans 15 residues. CDR3: CASSLSRAGGNTIYF. The CDR3, as DNA: TGTGCCAGCAGTTTATCTCGGGCAGGGGGAAACACCATATATTTT.

The V call is TRBV29-1, the J call TRBJ2-3, with 8 bases lining up with TRBD2. CDR1 SQVTM and CDR2 ANQGSEA come from the germline V gene. V dropped 4 bases and J dropped 7; count of bases not matched to a gene: 10. There are 14 residues in the CDR3. CDR3 coding DNA: TGCAGCGTTGTTCTGCGGGGGGTAGGAAATACGCAGTATTTT. This translates into CSVVLRGVGNTQYF.

The rearrangement uses TRBV18 and TRBJ2-6; 11 bases match TRBD1. Germline-derived CDR1 and CDR2 are KGHSH and LQKENI. Unmatched junction bases numbered 5, after V lost 5 bases and J lost 2 bases. The CDR3 is 17 residues long. CDR3 in DNA: TGTGCCAGCTCATCCGGGACAGGGGGAACTGGGGCCAACGTCCTGACTTTC. Amino acids: CASSSGTGGTGANVLTF.

This chain links TRBV5-1 with TRBJ2-1; a weak D match, TRBD2 (6 bases). The V gene's germline CDR1 is SGHRS and CDR2 YFSETQ. There are 14 residues in the CDR3. Trimming removed 0 bases at V and 6 bases at J, with 10 bases between. CDR3 residues: CASSLGLGVNEQFF. CDR3 in DNA: TGCGCCAGCAGCTTGGGACTAGGTGTCAATGAGCAGTTCTTC.

The chain combines TRBV7-3 with TRBJ2-2, with TRBD1 matching over 7 bases. Trimming at V came to 3 bases and at J to 6 bases, leaving 10 bases not matched to a gene. Germline CDR1 SGHTA, CDR2 FQGTGA. The CDR3 totals 16 residues. The CDR3 sequence: CASSLTQTGLAGELFF. DNA for the CDR3: TGTGCCAGCAGCTTGACGCAGACAGGGTTGGCCGGGGAGCTGTTTTTT.

The rearrangement links TRBV10-1 to TRBJ1-4; TRBD1 matches 7 bases. Germline lookup yields CDR1 WNHNN and CDR2 SYGVQD (reference sequence). The CDR3 loop spans 17 amino acids. Losses at the gene ends were 2 bases for V and 8 bases for J; bases not matched to a gene: 14. The DNA for the CDR3 is TGCGCCAGCAGTGAGCTCTCGTGGACAGGCCCGGGGGAAAAACTGTTTTTT. It yields the protein CASSELSWTGPGEKLFF.

This chain connects TRBV7-9 to TRBJ1-1; D uncertain. Trimming cost V 5 bases and J 2 bases, with 9 bases left between them. Per the germline V gene, CDR1 is SEHNR and CDR2 is FQNEAQ (reference sequence). The CDR3 covers 13 residues. CDR3 in amino acids: CASSATDNTEAFF. In DNA form, the CDR3 reads TGTGCCAGCAGCGCAACAGACAACACTGAAGCTTTCTTT. Full variable domain (rest looked up from reference TRBV7-9 and TRBJ1-1): DTGVSQNPRHKITKRGQNVTFRCDPISEHNRLYWYRQTLGQGPEFLTYFQNEAQLEKSRLLSDRFSAERPKGSFSTLEIQRTEQGDSAMYLCASSATDNTEAFFGQGTRLTVV.

This sequence joins TRBV5-1 and TRBJ2-7; perhaps TRBD1 as D (6 bases). The CDR3 is 14 amino acids. Between the trimmed V and J ends, which lost 4 bases and 0 bases, there was a span of 11 bases. The germline CDR1 and CDR2 sequences are SGHRS and YFSETQ. CDR3 region: CASSPGQSSYEQYF. The CDR3 coding sequence is TGCGCCAGCAGCCCAGGACAGAGCTCCTACGAGCAGTACTTC.

This clone was detected only once. The junction does not match germline at one end; this may be a read error. The chain couples TRBV5-4 to TRBJ2-1, with 10 nucleotides matching TRBD2. Germline loops: CDR1 SGHNT, CDR2 YYREEE (reference sequence). This CDR3 contains 17 residues. CDR3 sequence (DNA): TGTGCTAGCAGCTCCGGCTCGGGACTAGCGTTGGGGAATGAGCAGTTCTTC. It is translated as CASSSGSGLALGNEQFF.

This sequence joins TRBV10-2 and TRBJ2-7; 14 bases line up with TRBD2. CDR1 and CDR2 from the germline V gene are WSHSY and SAAADI. V dropped 7 bases and J dropped 0; count of bases not matched to a gene: 8. This CDR3 comprises 17 residues. The CDR3 DNA reads as TGCGCCAGCACTCGAGGGACTAGCGGGGGAAGCTCCTACGAGCAGTACTTC. Protein: CASTRGTSGGSSYEQYF.

The rearrangement uses TRBV19 and TRBJ2-7; a weak D match, TRBD2 (6 bases). The CDR3 loop spans 13 amino acids. The V gene's germline CDR1 is LNHDA and CDR2 SQIVND (reference sequence). The V gene lost 4 bases and the J gene lost 3 bases, with 10 bases spanning the gap. CDR3 sequence (DNA): TGTGCCAGTAGTACATCGGGGGTCTACGAGCAGTACTTC. Translating it yields CASSTSGVYEQYF.

V gene TRBV6-1 combines with J gene TRBJ2-7, with 13 nucleotides matching TRBD2. CDR3 length equals 17 residues. Germline lookup yields CDR1 MNHNS and CDR2 SASEGT. The V gene end was trimmed by 1 base and the J gene end by 3 bases; junction bases not matched to a gene: 6. The CDR3: CASSEGLAGGFFYEQYF. As DNA, the CDR3 is TGTGCCAGCAGTGAAGGACTAGCGGGAGGTTTTTTCTACGAGCAGTACTTC.

The CDR3 here is CASSRIVYPTSGRLSTDTQYF. In DNA form, the CDR3 reads TGTGCCAGCAGCCGCATTGTTTACCCGACTAGCGGGAGGTTGAGCACAGATACGCAGTATTTT. The chain employs TRBV4-2 and TRBJ2-3, with 13 bases lining up with TRBD2. CDR1 LGHNA and CDR2 YNFKEQ come from the germline V gene. This CDR3 is 21 amino acids long. J gave up 0 bases and V 4 bases, and 16 bases lay outside the gene matches.